This T cell receptor beta chain is from a study of identical twins. Study results and caveats: Less excess twin sharing appeared in beta out-of-frame sequences.

This clonotype was recorded at least ten times. Its antigen is not identified. TCRdb analysed the 5' RACE reads with MiXCR anew, one entry per CDR3 protein. The sample carries a few hundred thousand distinct CDR3 sequences, 7% to 9.5% recorded once. V lost 8 bases, J lost 5 bases, and 12 bases lay in between. Germline CDR1 and CDR2: SQVTM and ANQGSEA. The CDR3 spans 11 residues. The TCR comes from a woman in her fifties or sixties in good health. Sequenced input: naive T cells sorted from blood. The chain is built from TRBV29-1 and TRBJ2-5, with a tentative D call TRBD2 (5 bases). CDR3 nucleotides: TGCAGCCTTAGCGTCAGGGAGACCCAGTACTTC. Translating it yields CSLSVRETQYF.